Each of the 10 T cell receptor beta chains below was sequenced from the same sample in a study of blood T cell repertoires in COVID-19. Data came from immunoSEQ multiplex PCR; TCRdb stores just in-frame clones and leaves some out. The repertoire holds more than 150,000 clones, with approximately 80% as singletons. Source material: PBMCs or T cells enriched from blood (not recorded which). The receptors stem from a man aged 55 to 70 who had been exposed to COVID-19.

The V call is TRBV19, the J call TRBJ2-1; 9 bases align to TRBD2. The CDR3 consists of 13 residues. With 8 bases clipped from V and 8 bases from J, the junction kept 7 bases outside the gene matches. Germline V lookup: CDR1 LNHDA, CDR2 SQIVND (reference sequence). The CDR3 nucleotides read TGTGCCAGTTCCACTAGCGGGCTTGATGAGCAGTTCTTC. Its protein product is CASSTSGLDEQFF.

This rearrangement joins TRBV12-1 to TRBJ1-3; the D call TRBD1 from the table was never checked on the DNA. TRBV12-1 is given as a pseudogene. This CDR3 has 17 residues. DNA of the CDR3: TGTGCCAGCAGCTTTTTGGGGGACAGCCACTCTGGAAACACCATATATTTT. It codes for CASSFLGDSHSGNTIYF.

CDR3 sequence reads: CASSPGPSGRGGTYEQYF. The DNA for the CDR3 is TGTGCCAGCAGCCCGGGGCCTAGCGGCCGCGGGGGTACCTACGAGCAGTACTTC. The V call is TRBV7-2, the J call TRBJ2-7; 7 nucleotides agree with TRBD2. Trimming cost V 5 bases and J 2 bases; bases outside gene matches: 18. CDR3 size: 18 residues. CDR1 SGHTA and CDR2 FQGNSA come from the germline V gene.

This chain connects TRBV7-2 to TRBJ1-6, with 7 bases matching TRBD1. The germline gives CDR1 SGHTA, CDR2 FQGNSA. The V segment lost 5 bases and the J segment 5 bases; nucleotides outside the gene matches: 9. This CDR3 has 16 residues. CDR3 DNA sequence: TGTGCCAGCAGCCCCACGATGGGACAGAATAATTCACCCCTCCACTTT. Amino acid sequence: CASSPTMGQNNSPLHF.

The chain couples TRBV6-5 to TRBJ2-7; possibly TRBD1 for D (6 bases). The CDR3 spans 15 residues. CDR1 is MNHEY, CDR2 SVGAGI, per germline. V was pared by 10 bases and J by 0 bases, with 19 bases between. The CDR3: CATLVRDRSSYEQYF. In DNA, the CDR3 is TGTGCCACTTTAGTCCGCGACAGGAGCTCCTACGAGCAGTACTTC.

In this sample, this clone turned up a few times. The genes are TRBV29-1 and TRBJ2-7; weak D call: TRBD1 (5 bases). Trimming removed 1 base at V and 2 bases at J, with 9 bases between. The CDR3 totals 13 residues. Per the germline V gene, CDR1 is SQVTM and CDR2 is ANQGSEA. The CDR3 here is CSVEAPGTYEQYF. For the CDR3, the DNA is TGCAGCGTTGAAGCCCCAGGGACCTACGAGCAGTACTTC.

The chain combines TRBV10-3 with TRBJ1-1; 8 bases line up with TRBD1. Germline V gives CDR1 ENHRY, CDR2 SYGVKD. CDR3 length: 13 amino acids. J lost 4 bases, V lost 6 bases, and 4 bases had no gene match. Here the CDR3 reads CAISGQGTTEAFF. Here the CDR3 DNA reads TGTGCCATCAGCGGACAGGGTACCACTGAAGCTTTCTTT.

The V and J genes are TRBV19 and TRBJ2-7; TRBD1 agrees at 7 bases. The CDR3 has 15 amino acids. Losses at the gene ends were 3 bases for V and 3 bases for J; bases not matched to a gene: 8. CDR1 LNHDA and CDR2 SQIVND come from the germline V gene (reference sequence). The CDR3 reads CASSMPGQTNYEQYF. The CDR3 DNA reads TGTGCCAGTAGTATGCCGGGACAGACTAACTACGAGCAGTACTTC.

The CDR3 protein is CASSPRLAGYTTDTQYF. CDR3 bases: TGTGCCAGCAGCCCCCGACTAGCGGGTTATACCACAGATACGCAGTATTTT. The V and J genes are TRBV5-4 and TRBJ2-3; 10 bases agree with TRBD2. Germline loops: CDR1 SGHNT, CDR2 YYREEE (reference sequence). The trim removed 4 bases at V and 2 bases at J, leaving 10 bases unmatched. The CDR3 has 17 amino acids.

V gene TRBV18 combines with J gene TRBJ1-5, with 10 bases identical to TRBD1. J was trimmed by 6 bases and V by 6 bases; bases with no gene match: 11. Germline assignment: CDR1 KGHSH and CDR2 LQKENI. The CDR3 has 16 residues. The CDR3 sequence: CASSRDRGVRSQPQHF. Written as DNA, the CDR3 is TGTGCCAGCTCGCGGGACAGGGGAGTGAGAAGTCAGCCCCAGCATTTT. The whole variable domain, filled in from reference TRBV18 and TRBJ1-5, reads NAGVMQNPRHLVRRRGQEARLRCSPMKGHSHVYWYRQLPEEGLKFMVYLQKENIIDESGMPKERFSAEFPKEGPSILRIQQVVRGDSAAYFCASSRDRGVRSQPQHFGDGTRLSIL.